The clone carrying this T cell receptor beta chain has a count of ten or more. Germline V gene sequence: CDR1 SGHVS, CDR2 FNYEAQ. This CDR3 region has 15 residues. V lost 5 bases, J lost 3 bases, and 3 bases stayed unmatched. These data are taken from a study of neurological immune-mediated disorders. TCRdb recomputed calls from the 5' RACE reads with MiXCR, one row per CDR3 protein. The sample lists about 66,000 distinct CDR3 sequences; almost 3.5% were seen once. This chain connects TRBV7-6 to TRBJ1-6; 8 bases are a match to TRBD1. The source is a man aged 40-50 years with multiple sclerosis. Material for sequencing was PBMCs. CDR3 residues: CASSSGQGYNSPLHF. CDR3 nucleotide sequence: TGTGCCAGCAGCAGCGGACAGGGCTATAATTCACCCCTCCACTTT. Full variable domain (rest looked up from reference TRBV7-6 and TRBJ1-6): GAGVSQSPRYKVTKRGQDVALRCDPISGHVSLYWYRQALGQGPEFLTYFNYEAQQDKSGLPNDRFSAERPEGSISTLTIQRTEQRDSAMYRCASSSGQGYNSPLHFGNGTRLTVT.